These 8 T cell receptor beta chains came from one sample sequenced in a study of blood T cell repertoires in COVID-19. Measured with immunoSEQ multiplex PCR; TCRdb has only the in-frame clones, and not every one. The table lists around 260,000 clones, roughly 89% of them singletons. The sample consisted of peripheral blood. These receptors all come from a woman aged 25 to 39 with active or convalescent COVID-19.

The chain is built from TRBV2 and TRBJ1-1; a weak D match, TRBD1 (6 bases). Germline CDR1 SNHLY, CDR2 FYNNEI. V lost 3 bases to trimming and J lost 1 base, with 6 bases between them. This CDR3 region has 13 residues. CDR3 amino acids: CASSEDRNTEAFF. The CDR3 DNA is TGTGCCAGCAGTGAGGACAGGAACACTGAAGCTTTCTTT.

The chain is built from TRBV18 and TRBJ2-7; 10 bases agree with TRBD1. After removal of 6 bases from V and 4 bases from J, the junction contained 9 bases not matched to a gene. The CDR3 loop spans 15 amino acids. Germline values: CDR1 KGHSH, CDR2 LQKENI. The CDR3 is CASSPKTGGGYEQYF. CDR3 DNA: TGTGCCAGCTCCCCGAAGACAGGGGGCGGTTACGAGCAGTACTTC. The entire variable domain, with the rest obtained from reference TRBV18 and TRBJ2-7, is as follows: NAGVMQNPRHLVRRRGQEARLRCSPMKGHSHVYWYRQLPEEGLKFMVYLQKENIIDESGMPKERFSAEFPKEGPSILRIQQVVRGDSAAYFCASSPKTGGGYEQYFGPGTRLTVT.

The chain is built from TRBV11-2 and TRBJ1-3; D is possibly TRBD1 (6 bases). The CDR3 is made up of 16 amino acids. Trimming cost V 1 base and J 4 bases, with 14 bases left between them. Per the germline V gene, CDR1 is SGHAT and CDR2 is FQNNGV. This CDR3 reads CASSLVGGVIGNTIYF. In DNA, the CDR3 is TGTGCCAGCAGCTTAGTAGGGGGAGTGATCGGAAACACCATATATTTT.

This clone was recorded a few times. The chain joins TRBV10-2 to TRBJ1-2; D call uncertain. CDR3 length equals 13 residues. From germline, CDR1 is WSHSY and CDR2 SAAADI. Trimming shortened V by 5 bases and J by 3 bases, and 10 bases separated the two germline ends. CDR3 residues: CASSRGMDYGYTF. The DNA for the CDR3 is TGCGCCAGCAGTAGAGGGATGGACTATGGCTACACCTTC.

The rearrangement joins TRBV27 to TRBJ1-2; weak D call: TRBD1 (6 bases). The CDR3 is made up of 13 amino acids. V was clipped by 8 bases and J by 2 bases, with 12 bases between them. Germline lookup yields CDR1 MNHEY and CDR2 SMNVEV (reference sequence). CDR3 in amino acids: CASAGGGNYGYTF. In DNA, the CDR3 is TGTGCCAGCGCCGGGGGGGGCAACTATGGCTACACCTTC.

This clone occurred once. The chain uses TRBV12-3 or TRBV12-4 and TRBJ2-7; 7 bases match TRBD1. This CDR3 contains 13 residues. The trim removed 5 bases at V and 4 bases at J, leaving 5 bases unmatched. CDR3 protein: CASSSTGAYEQYF. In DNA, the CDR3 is TGTGCCAGCAGTAGTACAGGGGCTTACGAGCAGTACTTC.

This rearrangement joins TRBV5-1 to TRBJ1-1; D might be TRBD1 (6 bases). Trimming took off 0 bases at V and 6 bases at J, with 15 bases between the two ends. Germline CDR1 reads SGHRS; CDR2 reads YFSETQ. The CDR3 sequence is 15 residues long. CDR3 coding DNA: TGCGCCAGCAGCTTGGTTTTGGGGGCAGCGGCTGAAGCTTTCTTT. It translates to CASSLVLGAAAEAFF.

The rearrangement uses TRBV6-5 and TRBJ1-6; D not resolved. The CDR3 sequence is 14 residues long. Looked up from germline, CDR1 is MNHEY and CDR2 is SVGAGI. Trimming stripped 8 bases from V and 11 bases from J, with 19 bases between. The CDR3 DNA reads TGTGCCAGCGTGGGGAGAACGGAATTGCCACCCCTCCACTTT. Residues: CASVGRTELPPLHF.